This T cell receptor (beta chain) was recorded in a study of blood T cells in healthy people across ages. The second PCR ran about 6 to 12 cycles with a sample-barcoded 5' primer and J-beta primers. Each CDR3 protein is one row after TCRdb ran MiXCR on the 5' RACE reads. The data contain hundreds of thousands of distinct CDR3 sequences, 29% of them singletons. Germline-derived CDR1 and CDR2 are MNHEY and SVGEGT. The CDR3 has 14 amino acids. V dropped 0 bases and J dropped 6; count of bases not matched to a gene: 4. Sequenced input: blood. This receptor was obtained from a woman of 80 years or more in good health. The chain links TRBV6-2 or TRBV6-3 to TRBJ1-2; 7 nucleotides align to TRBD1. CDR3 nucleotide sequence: TGTGCCAGCAGTTACTCGGGCAGGGGGGATGGCTACACCTTC. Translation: CASSYSGRGDGYTF.